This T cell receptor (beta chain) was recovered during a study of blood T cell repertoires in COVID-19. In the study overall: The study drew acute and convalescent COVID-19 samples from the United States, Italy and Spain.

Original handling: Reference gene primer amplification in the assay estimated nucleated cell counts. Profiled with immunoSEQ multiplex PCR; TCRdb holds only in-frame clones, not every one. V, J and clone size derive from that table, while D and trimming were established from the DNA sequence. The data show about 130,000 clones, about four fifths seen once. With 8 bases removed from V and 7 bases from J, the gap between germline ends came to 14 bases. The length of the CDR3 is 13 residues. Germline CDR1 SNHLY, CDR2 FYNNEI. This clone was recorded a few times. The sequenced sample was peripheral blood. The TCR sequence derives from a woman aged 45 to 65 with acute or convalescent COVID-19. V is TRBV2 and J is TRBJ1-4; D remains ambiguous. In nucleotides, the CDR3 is TGTGCCAGCCGTATCGATCTAGGTGAAAAACTGTTTTTT. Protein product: CASRIDLGEKLFF.